The 29 T cell receptor beta chains below all came from one sample that was sequenced in a study of Ad26.COV2.S vaccination and SARS-CoV-2 variants. Here immunoSEQ multiplex PCR was the method, and the copy in TCRdb shows in-frame clones only, minus some. The sample has around 370,000 clones, about 91% seen once; the top ten hold under 5%. The sequenced sample was peripheral blood, obtained after recovery from COVID-19. All receptors come from a human donor who had recovered from COVID-19.

The CDR3 protein is CASSAAAGGYTGELFF. CDR3 DNA sequence: TGTGCCAGCAGCGCAGCTGCCGGGGGTTACACCGGGGAGCTGTTTTTT. The V and J genes are TRBV7-6 and TRBJ2-2; possibly TRBD2 for D (6 bases). Germline CDR1 is SGHVS and CDR2 is FNYEAQ. There are 16 residues in the CDR3. With 5 bases removed from V and 3 bases from J, the gap between germline ends came to 16 bases.

The chain employs TRBV3-1 (or the pseudogene TRBV3-2) and TRBJ1-2, with D possibly being TRBD1 (5 bases). Looked up from germline, CDR1 is LGHDT and CDR2 is YNNKEL (reference sequence). Between the trimmed V and J ends, which lost 4 bases and 5 bases, there was a span of 11 bases. This CDR3 is 13 amino acids long. The CDR3, as DNA: TGTGCCAGCAGCCCCGCGGGACTATATGGCTACACCTTC. It is translated as CASSPAGLYGYTF.

The chain carries TRBV7-2 and TRBJ2-2; D gene uncertain. Trimming removed 1 base from V and 1 base from J, with 7 bases in between. The CDR3 is 15 amino acids. Germline V CDR1 and CDR2: SGHTA, FQGNSA. CDR3 DNA: TGTGCCAGCAGCTTAGGGCTGGGGAACACCGGGGAGCTGTTTTTT. Its protein product is CASSLGLGNTGELFF.

The V gene is TRBV7-2, the J gene TRBJ2-1; D is unresolved. V lost 3 bases and J lost 0, with 9 bases in between. Germline CDR1 is SGHTA and CDR2 is FQGNSA. CDR3 length equals 15 residues. This CDR3 reads CASSFSVGSYNEQFF. DNA of the CDR3: TGTGCCAGCAGCTTCAGCGTGGGCTCCTACAATGAGCAGTTCTTC. The full variable domain, rest sourced from reference TRBV7-2 and TRBJ2-1, is GAGVSQSPSNKVTEKGKDVELRCDPISGHTALYWYRQSLGQGLEFLIYFQGNSAPDKSGLPSDRFSAERTGGSVSTLTIQRTQQEDSAVYLCASSFSVGSYNEQFFGPGTRLTVL.

The chain employs TRBV7-4 and TRBJ2-1; 8 nucleotides agree with TRBD2. CDR1 SGHVT and CDR2 SQSDAQ come from the germline V gene. V lost 4 bases, J lost 3 bases, and 14 bases stayed unmatched. This CDR3 contains 18 residues. Here the CDR3 reads CASSSLGGGLSIYNEQFF. CDR3 nucleotides: TGTGCCAGCAGCTCCCTCGGGGGGGGCTTATCGATCTACAATGAGCAGTTCTTC.

The chain links TRBV6-5 to TRBJ1-6; 7 nucleotides align to TRBD1. This CDR3 spans 14 amino acids. V trimming: 7 bases; J trimming: 9 bases; junction bases outside the gene matches: 9. Germline CDR1 MNHEY, CDR2 SVGAGI. CDR3 DNA: TGTGCCAGCATCCCGGACAGGAGTGGTTCACCCCTCCACTTT. Protein sequence: CASIPDRSGSPLHF.

The chain links TRBV9 to TRBJ1-4; D uncertain. Germline V gene data show CDR1 as SGDLS and CDR2 as YYNGEE. V dropped 0 bases and J dropped 7 bases, with 4 bases sitting between them. The CDR3 sequence is 12 residues long. The CDR3 sequence: CASSVASEKLFF. CDR3 bases: TGTGCCAGCAGCGTAGCTTCTGAAAAACTGTTTTTT. The full variable domain, rest sourced from reference TRBV9 and TRBJ1-4, is DSGVTQTPKHLITATGQRVTLRCSPRSGDLSVYWYQQSLDQGLQFLIQYYNGEERAKGNILERFSAQQFPDLHSELNLSSLELGDSALYFCASSVASEKLFFGSGTQLSVL.

The chain has TRBV24-1 and TRBJ2-3; a weak D match, TRBD1 (8 bases). Germline-derived CDR1 and CDR2 are KGHDR and SFDVKD. The V end lost 4 bases, the J end lost 3 bases, and 16 bases lay between the germline ends. The CDR3 runs to 16 residues. The CDR3 DNA reads as TGTGCCACCAGTGACTCCGACAGGGGAGGGACAGATACGCAGTATTTT. It is translated as CATSDSDRGGTDTQYF.

This clone was found once. The chain links TRBV5-1 to TRBJ2-3; 7 bases agree with TRBD1. The CDR3 has 15 residues. CDR1 is SGHRS and CDR2 is YFSETQ in the germline V gene. Trimming removed 2 bases from V and 4 bases from J; junction bases left unmatched: 7. The CDR3 protein is CASSFATGWADTQYF. DNA of the CDR3: TGCGCCAGCAGCTTCGCGACAGGGTGGGCAGATACGCAGTATTTT. The variable domain in full, with the rest retrieved from reference TRBV5-1 and TRBJ2-3, is KAGVTQTPRYLIKTRGQQVTLSCSPISGHRSVSWYQQTPGQGLQFLFEYFSETQRNKGNFPGRFSGRQFSNSRSEMNVSTLELGDSALYLCASSFATGWADTQYFGPGTRLTVL.

The chain couples TRBV19 to TRBJ2-5; D is uncertain. The germline gives CDR1 LNHDA, CDR2 SQIVND (reference sequence). This CDR3 is 15 amino acids long. V was shortened by 10 bases and J by 4 bases, with 22 bases between the two germline ends. The CDR3 coding sequence is TGTGCCACCTCTCGGACCCTATCCAAGGTAGAGACCCAGTACTTC. The encoded protein is CATSRTLSKVETQYF.

The rearrangement joins TRBV27 to TRBJ1-5, with TRBD1 matching over 10 bases. The length of the CDR3 is 16 residues. J lost 5 bases, V lost 6 bases, and 10 bases had no gene match. CDR1 MNHEY and CDR2 SMNVEV come from the germline V gene (reference sequence). CDR3 sequence reads: CASRPSRQGADQPQHF. In nucleotides, the CDR3 is TGTGCCAGCAGGCCCTCGAGACAGGGGGCGGATCAGCCCCAGCATTTT.

This rearrangement joins TRBV6-5 to TRBJ1-1; D may be TRBD1 (6 bases). The CDR3 is 13 residues long. CDR1 and CDR2 from the germline V gene are MNHEY and SVGAGI. Trimming removed 10 bases at V and 4 bases at J, with 16 bases between. The CDR3 DNA reads TGTGCCACCACACGGGGGCCCGGCACTGAAGCTTTCTTT. This sequence encodes CATTRGPGTEAFF.

V gene TRBV5-6 combines with J gene TRBJ2-5, with TRBD2 matching 9 bases. The V and J ends lost 6 bases and 1 base, in that order; junction bases with no gene match: 7. This CDR3 region has 15 residues. Germline V gives CDR1 SGHDT, CDR2 YYEEEE. CDR3 in amino acids: CASTPLAGSQETQYF. CDR3 sequence (DNA): TGTGCCAGCACCCCCCTAGCGGGGTCCCAAGAGACCCAGTACTTC.

The V call is TRBV7-9, the J call TRBJ2-5; D possibly corresponds to TRBD2 (7 bases). V was cut by 5 bases and J by 5 bases, with 21 bases left in between. Germline V CDR1 and CDR2: SEHNR, FQNEAQ (reference sequence). The CDR3 runs to 16 residues. The DNA of the CDR3 is TGTGCCAGCAGCCCTACCCGGACAGCCGGGAGGGAGACCCAGTACTTC. The encoded protein is CASSPTRTAGRETQYF.

The rearrangement links TRBV7-9 to TRBJ2-1; no definite D call. The CDR3 totals 19 residues. From germline, CDR1 is SEHNR and CDR2 FQNEAQ (reference sequence). V was trimmed by 1 base and J by 1 base, leaving 20 bases between them. CDR3 protein: CASSLGVLNVGWSYNEQFF. The CDR3 DNA is TGTGCCAGCAGCTTAGGCGTTCTCAACGTGGGTTGGTCCTACAATGAGCAGTTCTTC. Based on the CDR3 plus reference TRBV7-9 and TRBJ2-1, the full variable domain is DTGVSQNPRHKITKRGQNVTFRCDPISEHNRLYWYRQTLGQGPEFLTYFQNEAQLEKSRLLSDRFSAERPKGSFSTLEIQRTEQGDSAMYLCASSLGVLNVGWSYNEQFFGPGTRLTVL.

This rearrangement joins TRBV6-1 to TRBJ2-7, with 10 bases identical to TRBD1. Germline V gene data show CDR1 as MNHNS and CDR2 as SASEGT. This CDR3 region has 14 residues. V gave up 8 bases and J gave up 6 bases; unmatched junction bases: 10. The CDR3 is CASDFGTGVSEQYF. The CDR3 DNA reads as TGTGCCAGCGATTTCGGGACAGGGGTGAGCGAGCAGTACTTC.

The chain carries TRBV20-1 and TRBJ2-3; no clear D gene. The CDR3 spans 11 residues. V lost 3 bases, J lost 5 bases, and 6 bases lay in between. From germline, CDR1 is DFQATT and CDR2 SNEGSKA (reference sequence). The CDR3 DNA sequence: TGCAGTGCTAGCGTTATAGATACGCAGTATTTT. Translation gives CSASVIDTQYF.

The V call is TRBV19, the J call TRBJ2-5; no definite D call. The length of the CDR3 is 14 residues. Germline values: CDR1 LNHDA, CDR2 SQIVND (reference sequence). V was clipped by 2 bases and J by 1 base, with 8 bases between them. The CDR3 loop is CASSISLVQETQYF. As DNA, the CDR3 is TGTGCCAGTAGTATAAGTCTAGTCCAAGAGACCCAGTACTTC.

The chain carries TRBV29-1 and TRBJ1-2; D perhaps matches TRBD1 (5 bases). Germline CDR1 reads SQVTM; CDR2 reads ANQGSEA. With 6 bases removed from V and 2 bases from J, the gap between germline ends came to 16 bases. The CDR3 contains 14 residues. The CDR3 spells CSVVGLTANYGYTF. The DNA for the CDR3 is TGCAGCGTGGTAGGATTGACAGCCAACTATGGCTACACCTTC.

The chain uses TRBV29-1 and TRBJ2-1, with 7 bases identical to TRBD2. The CDR3 length is 13 residues. Looked up from germline, CDR1 is SQVTM and CDR2 is ANQGSEA. J lost 10 bases, V lost 4 bases, and 10 bases had no gene match. The DNA of the CDR3 is TGCAGCGTTGGGGGACTAACCTTACGAGAGCAGTTCTTC. Translation gives CSVGGLTLREQFF.

This rearrangement joins TRBV6-2 or TRBV6-3 to TRBJ2-7; possible D gene TRBD1, 6 bases. Germline V gene data show CDR1 as MNHEY and CDR2 as SVGEGT. Trimming took 2 bases from V and 4 from J, leaving 12 bases between them. The CDR3 covers 14 residues. CDR3 coding DNA: TGTGCCAGCAGTTACCTAACAGGGCAATACGAGCAGTACTTC. Its protein is CASSYLTGQYEQYF.

V and J are TRBV6-1 and TRBJ1-4; D is possibly TRBD1 (6 bases). This CDR3 is 15 amino acids long. V dropped 2 bases and J dropped 3 bases, with 10 bases sitting between them. The germline CDR1 and CDR2 sequences are MNHNS and SASEGT. The CDR3 nucleotides are TGTGCCAGCAGTGAAACGGGGGCCCCTAATGAAAAACTGTTTTTT. Translating gives CASSETGAPNEKLFF.

This chain links TRBV6-5 with TRBJ1-4; TRBD1 agrees at 7 bases. CDR1 and CDR2 from the germline V gene are MNHEY and SVGAGI. J lost 7 bases, V lost 0 bases, and 2 bases had no gene match. The CDR3 sequence is 14 residues long. The CDR3 nucleotides read TGTGCCAGCAGTTACTCAGGGGACAGTGAAAAACTGTTTTTT. This sequence encodes CASSYSGDSEKLFF.

This chain uses TRBV29-1 with TRBJ1-5; 9 bases agree with TRBD1. The J segment lost 3 bases and the V segment lost 6 bases, leaving 9 bases of the junction unmatched. This CDR3 has 15 amino acids. Germline V CDR1 and CDR2: SQVTM, ANQGSEA. The CDR3 DNA reads as TGCAGCGTCTCTTATGGGACAGGGACCAATCAGCCCCAGCATTTT. Amino acid sequence: CSVSYGTGTNQPQHF. Based on the CDR3 plus reference TRBV29-1 and TRBJ1-5, the full variable domain is SAVISQKPSRDICQRGTSLTIQCQVDSQVTMMFWYRQQPGQSLTLIATANQGSEATYESGFVIDKFPISRPNLTFSTLTVSNMSPEDSSIYLCSVSYGTGTNQPQHFGDGTRLSIL.

The chain carries TRBV7-9 and TRBJ2-2; 7 bases fit TRBD1. J lost 1 base, V lost 8 bases, and 4 bases had no gene match. Germline assignment: CDR1 SEHNR and CDR2 FQNEAQ (reference sequence). The CDR3 has 14 amino acids. CDR3 sequence (DNA): TGTGCCAGCGGGGGACAGAAGAACACCGGGGAGCTGTTTTTT. Translating it yields CASGGQKNTGELFF.

The chain carries TRBV27 and TRBJ2-1; 8 bases match TRBD2. The CDR3 runs to 16 residues. After removal of 3 bases from V and 4 bases from J, the junction contained 8 bases not matched to a gene. CDR1 and CDR2 from the germline V gene are MNHEY and SMNVEV (reference sequence). The DNA for the CDR3 is TGTGCCAGCAGTTTGTCCCCTTCGGGGGGGTACAATGAGCAGTTCTTC. Translating gives CASSLSPSGGYNEQFF.

This clone has a handful of counts. The chain employs TRBV19 and TRBJ1-5; tentative D call: TRBD1 (6 bases). This CDR3 is built from 18 residues. V lost 6 bases and J 0 bases, leaving 21 bases between the germline ends. Germline lookup yields CDR1 LNHDA and CDR2 SQIVND (reference sequence). The CDR3 loop reads CASSDRGGRGYSNQPQHF. The CDR3 DNA reads TGTGCCAGTAGCGACAGAGGGGGTCGGGGATATAGCAATCAGCCCCAGCATTTT.

The CDR3 DNA reads TGTGCCAGCAGCTTAGTTTCGCAGGCCCCTGGGTCCACTGAAGCTTTCTTT. It is translated as CASSLVSQAPGSTEAFF. This chain joins TRBV11-2 and TRBJ1-1; D is unclear. CDR3 size: 17 residues. The V gene's germline CDR1 is SGHAT and CDR2 FQNNGV. V was trimmed by 1 base and J by 4 bases, leaving 19 bases between them.

This clone was observed a single time. This chain connects TRBV6-6 to TRBJ2-5, with D unclear. Trimming stripped 2 bases from V and 5 bases from J, with 3 bases between. This CDR3 has 11 amino acids. Germline lookup yields CDR1 MNHNY and CDR2 SVGAGI (reference sequence). CDR3 sequence: CASSYGETQYF. The DNA of the CDR3 is TGTGCCAGCAGTTACGGGGAGACCCAGTACTTC.